This paragraph covers one T cell receptor (beta chain) sequence. The ends lost 5 bases at V and 4 bases at J; junction bases unmatched: 6. In germline, CDR1 is SGHTA, CDR2 FQGNSA. The CDR3 has 15 residues. Per the study methods: Reference gene primer amplification gave nucleated cell count estimates. Data came from immunoSEQ multiplex PCR; TCRdb stores just in-frame clones and leaves some out. V and J calls and clone size are copied from that table; D and trimming were computed from the DNA. The sample contains roughly 330,000 clones, 88% of which appear only once. This entry is derived from a study of blood T cell repertoires in COVID-19. Overall study: Samples taken during acute and convalescent COVID-19 were collected in the United States, Italy and Spain. In each case, the material was cDNA or gDNA derived from T cells, B-cell-depleted T cells, or PBMCs.

The origin of this receptor is a woman between 50 and 59 years old with active or convalescent COVID-19. The sample was peripheral blood. The gene calls are TRBV7-2 and TRBJ1-3; 9 bases are shared with TRBD1. CDR3 region: CASSPDRGAGNTIYF. In nucleotides, the CDR3 is TGTGCCAGCAGCCCCGACAGGGGGGCCGGAAACACCATATATTTT. The full variable domain, in which reference TRBV7-2 and TRBJ1-3 provide the parts outside the CDR3, is GAGVSQSPSNKVTEKGKDVELRCDPISGHTALYWYRQSLGQGLEFLIYFQGNSAPDKSGLPSDRFSAERTGGSVSTLTIQRTQQEDSAVYLCASSPDRGAGNTIYFGEGSWLTVV.